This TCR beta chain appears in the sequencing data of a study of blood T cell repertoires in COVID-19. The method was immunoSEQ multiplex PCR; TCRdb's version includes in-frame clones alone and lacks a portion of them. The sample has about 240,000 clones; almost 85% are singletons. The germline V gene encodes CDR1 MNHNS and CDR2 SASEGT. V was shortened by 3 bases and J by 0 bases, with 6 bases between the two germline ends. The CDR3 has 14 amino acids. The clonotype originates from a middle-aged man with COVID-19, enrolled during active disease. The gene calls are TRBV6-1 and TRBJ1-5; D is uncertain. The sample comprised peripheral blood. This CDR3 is CASSEQYSNQPQHF. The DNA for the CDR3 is TGTGCCAGCAGTGAGCAGTATAGCAATCAGCCCCAGCATTTT.